The rows below give T cell receptor beta chains drawn from one sample of a study of prognosis after radiotherapy for stage I lung cancer. From the multiplex PCR reads, TCRdb called clonotypes with MiXCR, one entry per CDR3 protein. Found here are around 26,000 distinct CDR3 sequences, under 60% of them singletons; the top ten hold more than 12%. The sample was PBMCs, taken before or after stereotactic body radiation therapy (not recorded which). The receptors stem from a donor over 45 with non-small cell lung cancer. Both conserved end residues are part of each CDR3. Fields, in order: J gene, clone size, V gene, D gene, CDR3 DNA, CDR3 protein. A D gene is named only where the DNA matches it firmly. Clone size is not always given. Where it is, it says once, few, many or a class for expanded clones.

>TRBJ2-2|.|TRBV5-8|.
TGTGCCAGCAGCTTGGTAGGGTCCGGGGAGCTGTTTTTT
CASSLVGSGELFF
>TRBJ2-7|many|TRBV4-1|TRBD1
TGCGCCAGCAGCGCAAGGACAGGGGGAACTAACTCCTACGAGCAGTACTTC
CASSARTGGTNSYEQYF
>TRBJ1-5|many|TRBV19|TRBD1
TGTGCCAGTAGCACAGGGGTGAGCAATCAGCCCCAGCATTTT
CASSTGVSNQPQHF
>TRBJ2-2|many|TRBV10-3|TRBD1
TGTGCCATCAGTGCAGTACAGGGGCCGAACACCGGGGAGCTGTTTTTT
CAISAVQGPNTGELFF
>TRBJ1-2|.|TRBV19|TRBD1
TGTGCCAGTAGTATTAGGGGACAGGGGGCGCCGGTTGTCTACACCTTC
CASSIRGQGAPVVYTF
>TRBJ2-7|many|TRBV29-1|TRBD2
TGCAGCGTTGTGGGACTAGCGGGAGTCGAGCAGTACTTC
CSVVGLAGVEQYF
>TRBJ2-3|many|TRBV27|TRBD2
TGTGCCAGCAGCCCTCGGGACTATGGCACAGATACGCAGTATTTT
CASSPRDYGTDTQYF
>TRBJ2-7|many|TRBV20-1|TRBD2
TGCAGTGCTAGATCTAGCGGGAGAGTAGGCGAGCAGTACTTC
CSARSSGRVGEQYF
>TRBJ1-5|once|TRBV2|.
TGTGCCAGCAGTGCCATACGCTCGGTTAGCAATCATCCCCAGCATTTT
CASSAIRSVSNHPQHF
>TRBJ1-4|many|TRBV27|TRBD1
TGTGCCAGCAGTTTACAATATGTGACCAGGGGGGAGGAAAAACTGTTTTTT
CASSLQYVTRGEEKLFF
>TRBJ1-6|once|TRBV5-5|.
TGTGCCAGCAGCTTGGATCTCGCTTGGCATTCACCCCTCCACTTT
CASSLDLAWHSPLHF
>TRBJ1-2|.|TRBV24-1|.
TGTGCCACCAGTGATCCACCATGGTTTGATAGGATCGGCTACACCTTC
CATSDPPWFDRIGYTF
>TRBJ2-2|medium-sized|TRBV7-3|TRBD2
TGTGCCAGCAGCTCAGGACTAGCGGATCCCGGGGAGCTGTTTTTT
CASSSGLADPGELFF
>TRBJ2-5|many|TRBV11-3|TRBD1
TGTGCCAGCAGCTTAACCTGGGACAGTACCGAAGAGACCCAGTACTTC
CASSLTWDSTEETQYF
>TRBJ2-7|many|TRBV20-1|.
TGCAGTGCTCAAGCAGGGGCGGACGAGCAGTACTTC
CSAQAGADEQYF
>TRBJ1-3|many|TRBV20-1|.
TGCAGTGCTTCAAGACCGATAACTGGAAACACCATATATTTT
CSASRPITGNTIYF
>TRBJ2-2|.|TRBV27|.
TGTGCCAGCAGTCTTTATTCCGGGGAGCTGTTTTTT
CASSLYSGELFF
>TRBJ2-5|many|TRBV7-3|.
TGTGCCAGCAGCTTAAACCCTAGTAATTTAGAGACCCAGTACTTC
CASSLNPSNLETQYF
>TRBJ2-1|.|TRBV6-2/TRBV6-3|TRBD1
TGTGCCAGCAGTTATAGCCCGGGACAGTGTAATGAGCAGTTCTTC
CASSYSPGQCNEQFF
>TRBJ1-1|medium-sized|TRBV9|.
TGTGCCAGCAGCGGACACCGGGGCATGAACACTGAAGCTTTCTTT
CASSGHRGMNTEAFF
>TRBJ2-2|.|TRBV5-1|TRBD1
TGCGCCAGCAGCCCCGGGACAGGGAATGTTAACGGGGAGCTGTTTTTT
CASSPGTGNVNGELFF
>TRBJ2-2|medium-sized|TRBV5-1|.
TGCGCCAGCAGCTACTACGGGGAGCTGTTTTTT
CASSYYGELFF
>TRBJ2-5|many|TRBV15|.
TGTGCCACCAGCAGAGATAGGGTTGAGACCCAGTACTTC
CATSRDRVETQYF
>TRBJ1-2|many|TRBV6-6|.
TGTGCCAGCAGTTACTCGACCCGGGGGCAAACTAACTATGGCTACACCTTC
CASSYSTRGQTNYGYTF
>TRBJ1-1|medium-sized|TRBV6-5|.
TGTGCCAGCAGGTACAGCGGACACTCTGAAGCTTTCTTT
CASRYSGHSEAFF
>TRBJ1-1|.|TRBV20-1|.
TGCAGTGCTAGTTCCAGGGTGAACACTGAAGCTTTCTTT
CSASSRVNTEAFF
>TRBJ2-1|few|TRBV20-1|TRBD2
TGCAGTGCCCCCCCTACCGTGACTAGCGGAATCAATGAGCAGTTCTTC
CSAPPTVTSGINEQFF
>TRBJ1-1|many|TRBV5-4|.
TGTGCCAGCAGCTTTGGTTTGCGGCTTCCGAACACTGAAGCTTTCTTT
CASSFGLRLPNTEAFF